This T cell receptor beta chain appears in the sequencing data of a study of graft-versus-host responses after intestinal transplantation. Study as a whole: In this cohort, recipients had multivisceral, liver-intestinal, or isolated intestinal transplants. Recipients uniformly received anti-thymocyte globulin induction, followed by tacrolimus and steroids for roughly three years. Study outcomes and limitations: Recipient marrow showed GvH clones, some seen first in ileum or blood.

The data were produced by immunoSEQ multiplex PCR, yet TCRdb's version contains in-frame clones alone and is incomplete. In the table there are fewer than 120,000 clones, just over 90% of which are singletons. Note on this clone: Its antigen is not known.

The germline V and J ends were trimmed by 8 bases and 1 base, with 8 bases remaining between them. Germline V gives CDR1 ENHRY, CDR2 SYGVKD. The CDR3 contains 12 residues. This TCR was recovered from a human donor who received an intestinal transplant. The specimen comprised unstimulated CD8+ T cells sorted from spleen or lymph node cells, sampled before intestinal transplant. The J gene is TRBJ1-1, the V gene TRBV10-3; D call uncertain. DNA of the CDR3: TGTGCCATCGCGAAAAGGAACACTGAAGCTTTCTTT. As protein: CAIAKRNTEAFF.